The rows below give T cell receptor beta chains drawn from one sample of a study of blood T cell repertoires in COVID-19. The table came from immunoSEQ multiplex PCR; TCRdb's copy has only in-frame clones and leaves some out. The sample has over 300,000 clones; roughly 86% are singletons. Source material: peripheral blood. The source is a woman in her 50s with acute or convalescent COVID-19. CDR3s include the opening cysteine and the closing phenylalanine or tryptophan.

CDR3 protein	V gene	CDR3 length	J gene
CASSPPGLADYNEQFF	TRBV18	16	TRBJ2-1
CASSSGLAGVGEQFF	TRBV7-3	15	TRBJ2-1
CATSGYRGLPSTDTQYF	TRBV15	17	TRBJ2-3
CASSLEGSAEQYF	TRBV7-9	13	TRBJ2-7
CAIRGAGSNQPQHF	TRBV10-3	14	TRBJ1-5
CASSQPYSSGSKAGELFF	TRBV3-1/TRBV3-2	18	TRBJ2-2
CASSLAGTGTEAFF	TRBV5-1	14	TRBJ1-1
CASSLGTSGPSSYEQYF	TRBV7-8	17	TRBJ2-7
CASSYSGTGGHEQYF	TRBV6-5	15	TRBJ2-7
CATSRAEQGHQYF	TRBV15	13	TRBJ2-5
CASSLERVTSSYNEQFF	TRBV11-2	17	TRBJ2-1
CASSAGTDTQYF	TRBV25-1	12	TRBJ2-3
CAWAGQANTEAFF	TRBV30	13	TRBJ1-1
CASSFDPSRDGYTF	TRBV7-9	14	TRBJ1-2
CASERNYGYTF	TRBV7-9	11	TRBJ1-2
CASSGQGATNEKLFF	TRBV28	15	TRBJ1-4
CASSAPGTGHFYEQYF	TRBV19	16	TRBJ2-7
CAAKTGGSYYGYTF	TRBV28	14	TRBJ1-2
CASSLSTRLAGVAGELFF	TRBV28	18	TRBJ2-2
CASSHPGQGIYGYTF	TRBV5-1	15	TRBJ1-2
CASLRLAGGGELFF	TRBV11-2	14	TRBJ2-2
CASSYWTGGTYEQYF	TRBV6-5	15	TRBJ2-7
CASSSLVNTEAFF	TRBV7-6	13	TRBJ1-1
CASGGTSGSYEQYF	TRBV28	14	TRBJ2-7
CASSISGTVYNEQFF	TRBV27	15	TRBJ2-1
CASSEPSGHSYEQYF	TRBV25-1	15	TRBJ2-7
CASSISVDYGYTF	TRBV19	13	TRBJ1-2
CASSHGSGSSSTDTQYF	TRBV4-2	17	TRBJ2-3
CASSSPGTGKEKLFF	TRBV19	15	TRBJ1-4
CASSLVGHKDTEAFF	TRBV5-1	15	TRBJ1-1
CASSLQQGINEKLFF	TRBV5-1	15	TRBJ1-4
CASSVGGGFYEQYF	TRBV9	14	TRBJ2-7
CASSLDNYYNEQFF	TRBV18	14	TRBJ2-1
CSVEDRRGSGNTIYF	TRBV29-1	15	TRBJ1-3
CASSTRGGAGEQYF	TRBV7-2	14	TRBJ2-7
CASSPSDAAGFEQYF	TRBV28	15	TRBJ2-7
CASSYSPGGPMDTQYF	TRBV6-5	16	TRBJ2-3
CAWSVEQPNTEAFF	TRBV30	14	TRBJ1-1
CAWSVLAGTEAFF	TRBV30	13	TRBJ1-1
CASSASAGGSYNEQFF	TRBV7-9	16	TRBJ2-1